One sample yielded the 8 T cell receptor beta chains listed below, sequenced in a study of blood T cell repertoires in COVID-19. Profiling relied on immunoSEQ multiplex PCR, and the TCRdb table lists in-frame clones only, not all of them. The sample lists approximately 250,000 clones; 70% to 90% were seen once. Sequenced: PBMCs or T cells enriched from blood (not recorded which). The receptors were gathered from a woman in her twenties or thirties with acute COVID-19.

The rearrangement links TRBV5-1 to TRBJ2-1; D unclear. With 2 bases removed from V and 5 bases from J, the gap between germline ends came to 11 bases. From germline, CDR1 is SGHRS and CDR2 YFSETQ. This CDR3 comprises 14 residues. The CDR3: CASSFPGTNNEQFF. As DNA, the CDR3 is TGCGCCAGCAGCTTCCCCGGCACTAACAATGAGCAGTTCTTC.

V is TRBV18 and J is TRBJ1-3; unclear D gene. The CDR3 extends over 16 amino acids. V lost 2 bases, J lost 0 bases, and 11 bases lay in between. The germline gives CDR1 KGHSH, CDR2 LQKENI. The CDR3 sequence: CASSPSGSSSGNTIYF. CDR3 nucleotides: TGTGCCAGCTCACCATCTGGGAGCAGCTCTGGAAACACCATATATTTT.

The chain employs TRBV4-1 and TRBJ1-4; no definite D call. Germline lookup yields CDR1 MGHRA and CDR2 YSYEKL. V shed 0 bases and J shed 4 bases, with 9 bases lying between them. The CDR3 is 15 residues long. The CDR3 DNA sequence: TGCGCCAGCAGCCAAGAGGAACAGATTAATGAAAAACTGTTTTTT. It yields the protein CASSQEEQINEKLFF.

The V and J genes are TRBV7-9 and TRBJ1-4; TRBD1 matches at 7 bases. J lost 2 bases, V lost 4 bases, and 7 bases had no gene match. This CDR3 spans 16 amino acids. Germline assignment: CDR1 SEHNR and CDR2 FQNEAQ (reference sequence). This chain's CDR3 is CASSSRMTGTNEKLFF. As DNA, the CDR3 is TGTGCCAGCAGCTCCCGGATGACAGGGACTAATGAAAAACTGTTTTTT.

The genes are TRBV20-1 and TRBJ2-3; D possibly corresponds to TRBD2 (6 bases). The germline V gene has CDR1 DFQATT and CDR2 SNEGSKA (reference sequence). CDR3 length: 11 residues. The ends were cut back, 6 bases at V and 3 bases at J, with 7 bases in the middle. DNA for the CDR3: TGCAGTGCGGGACTGACAGATACGCAGTATTTT. It specifies CSAGLTDTQYF.

The chain links TRBV7-9 to TRBJ2-1; 8 nucleotides align to TRBD1. Trimming removed 2 bases from V and 0 bases from J; junction bases left unmatched: 3. The CDR3 loop spans 16 amino acids. Germline V gives CDR1 SEHNR, CDR2 FQNEAQ (reference sequence). This CDR3 reads CASSLNGQGSYNEQFF. The CDR3 DNA reads TGTGCCAGCAGCTTAAATGGACAGGGCTCCTACAATGAGCAGTTCTTC.

The V call is TRBV11-2, the J call TRBJ2-1; 7 bases fit TRBD2. Germline V gene lookup returns CDR1 SGHAT and CDR2 FQNNGV. V lost 5 bases to trimming and J lost 4 bases; unmatched junction nucleotides: 11. The CDR3 has 16 amino acids. CDR3 in amino acids: CASSLYGGSAYNEQFF. The CDR3 DNA is TGTGCCAGCAGCCTTTATGGCGGGAGTGCATACAATGAGCAGTTCTTC.

This chain joins TRBV24-1 and TRBJ1-1, with unresolved D. Trimming stripped 3 bases from V and 5 bases from J, with 6 bases between. The germline V gene has CDR1 KGHDR and CDR2 SFDVKD. This CDR3 spans 12 amino acids. CDR3 DNA: TGTGCCACCAGTGATCCCGGGACTGAAGCTTTCTTT. Its translation: CATSDPGTEAFF.